The following is a TCR beta chain sequence with its context. Its specificity is not known. Generated by immunoSEQ multiplex PCR, the TCRdb table keeps only in-frame clones and is missing some. Here the sample spans 20,000 or so clones, just over 75% being singletons. CD4+ T cells from unexposed donors were obtained before the COVID-19 pandemic (2011-2018). Isolation of CD4+ T cells took place after less than 13 days in culture. Testing used SARS-CoV-2 S/N and four cold-coronavirus spikes on unexposed-donor CD4+ T cells, cells permitting. The source of the sample is a study of CD4 T cells in relation to SARS-CoV-2 and coronaviruses. V lost 6 bases to trimming and J lost 3 bases; unmatched junction nucleotides: 6. This CDR3 is built from 14 residues. The V gene's germline CDR1 is MNHEY and CDR2 SVGAGI.

The source material was CD4+ T cells from PBMCs, cultured in vitro. This chain joins TRBV6-5 and TRBJ2-7; 9 bases align to TRBD1. This TCR was recovered from a human donor in good health. This CDR3 is CASSAGQGIYEQYF. The DNA of the CDR3 is TGTGCCAGCAGCGCGGGACAGGGTATCTACGAGCAGTACTTC.